This TCR beta chain was identified in a study of CD8+CD57+ T cells in acquired aplastic anemia. Overall study results and limits: Around 27 sequences, all CD8+ CDR3, were shared between patients and controls.

This CDR3 has 14 amino acids. Germline loops: CDR1 LGHDT, CDR2 YNNKEL (reference sequence). The V end lost 0 bases, the J end lost 4 bases, and 9 bases lay between the germline ends. Concerning this clonotype itself: What it binds is not known.

The use of genomic DNA as template underpinned the TCR beta VDJ and CDR3 profiling. TCRdb re-analysed the reads in MiXCR, keeping a single row per CDR3 protein. Altogether roughly 200,000 distinct CDR3 sequences are present, roughly 63% being singletons, with the ten largest covering more than 40%. Patients who underwent sequencing had shown CD8+CD57+ cell expansion by flow cytometry. Among the patients, all had severe acquired aplastic anemia. Sequencing input: sorted CD4+, CD8+, or CD8+CD57+ T cells (not recorded which) from PBMCs. The chain uses TRBV3-1 and TRBJ1-2, with D unresolved. The sequence derives from a human donor with aplastic anemia. CDR3 in DNA: TGTGCCAGCAGCCAAGATCTGGACTTCTATGGCTACACCTTC. This translates into CASSQDLDFYGYTF.